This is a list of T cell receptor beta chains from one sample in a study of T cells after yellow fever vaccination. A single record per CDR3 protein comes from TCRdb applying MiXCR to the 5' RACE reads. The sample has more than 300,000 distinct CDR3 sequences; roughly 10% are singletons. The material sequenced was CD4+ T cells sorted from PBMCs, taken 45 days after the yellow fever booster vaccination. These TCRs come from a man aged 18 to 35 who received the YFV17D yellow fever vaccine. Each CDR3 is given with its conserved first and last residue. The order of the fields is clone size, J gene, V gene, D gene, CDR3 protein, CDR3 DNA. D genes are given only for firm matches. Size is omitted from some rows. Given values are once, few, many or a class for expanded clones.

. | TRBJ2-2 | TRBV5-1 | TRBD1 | CASSSNGQGNTGELFF | TGCGCCAGCAGCTCGAACGGACAGGGAAACACCGGGGAGCTGTTTTTT
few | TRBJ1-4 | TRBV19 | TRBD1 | CASSGTGRTNEKLFF | TGTGCCAGTAGTGGGACAGGGAGGACTAATGAAAAACTGTTTTTT
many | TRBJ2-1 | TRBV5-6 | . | CASSLYRGEQFF | TGTGCCAGCAGCTTGTATCGGGGGGAGCAGTTCTTC
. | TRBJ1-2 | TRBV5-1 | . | CATAPGGSDGYTF | TGCGCCACCGCCCCCGGGGGATCGGATGGCTACACCTTC
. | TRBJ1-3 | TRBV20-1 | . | CSASPPAGNTIYF | TGCAGTGCTAGCCCCCCAGCTGGAAACACCATATATTTT
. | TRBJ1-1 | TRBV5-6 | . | CASSLAPTEMNTEAFF | TGTGCCAGCAGCTTGGCCCCGACAGAGATGAACACTGAAGCTTTCTTT
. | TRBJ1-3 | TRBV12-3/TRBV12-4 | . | CASRSQGSGNTIYF | TGTGCCAGCAGGTCGCAGGGATCTGGAAACACCATATATTTT
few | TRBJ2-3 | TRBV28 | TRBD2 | CASSLSTRTSGFTDTQYF | TGTGCCAGCAGTTTATCAACTAGAACTAGCGGCTTCACAGATACGCAGTATTTT
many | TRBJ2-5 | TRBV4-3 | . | CASSQEGTSPGGTQYF | TGCGCCAGCAGCCAAGAAGGGACGAGCCCAGGCGGGACCCAGTACTTC
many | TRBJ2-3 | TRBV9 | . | CASSPGRDPSTDTQYF | TGTGCCAGCAGCCCCGGTCGGGACCCTAGCACAGATACGCAGTATTTT
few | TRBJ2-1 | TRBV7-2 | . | CASSLASGEWDEQFF | TGTGCCAGCAGCTTGGCGTCGGGAGAGTGGGATGAGCAGTTCTTC
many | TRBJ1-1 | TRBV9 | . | CASSVVYRRFRTEAFF | TGTGCCAGCAGCGTAGTCTATCGCCGGTTTCGCACTGAAGCTTTCTTT
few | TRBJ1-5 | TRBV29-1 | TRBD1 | CSVADRGRDQPQHF | TGCAGCGTCGCCGACAGGGGGCGGGATCAGCCCCAGCATTTT
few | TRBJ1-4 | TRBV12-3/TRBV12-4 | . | CASSRQEILFF | TGTGCCAGCAGTCGACAGGAAATTCTGTTTTTT
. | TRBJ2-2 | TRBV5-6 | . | CASSISGELFF | TGTGCCAGCAGCATATCCGGGGAGCTGTTTTTT
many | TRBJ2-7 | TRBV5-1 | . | CASSLTGTTYEQYF | TGCGCCAGCAGCTTGACAGGGACAACCTACGAGCAGTACTTC
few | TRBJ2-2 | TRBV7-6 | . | CASSLEGAAGELFF | TGTGCCAGCAGCTTAGAGGGAGCGGCCGGGGAGCTGTTTTTT
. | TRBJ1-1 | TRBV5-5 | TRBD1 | CASSPAGQGGRGAFF | TGTGCCAGCAGCCCAGCCGGACAGGGGGGACGGGGAGCTTTCTTT
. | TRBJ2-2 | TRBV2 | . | CASSAVRAGTGELFF | TGTGCCAGCAGTGCGGTCAGGGCGGGCACCGGGGAGCTGTTTTTT
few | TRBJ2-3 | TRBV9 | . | CASSVATTGGRGTDTQYF | TGTGCCAGCAGCGTAGCTACTACCGGGGGGCGAGGCACAGATACGCAGTATTTT
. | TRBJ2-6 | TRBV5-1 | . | CASSPNRAGANVLTF | TGCGCCAGCAGCCCAAACAGGGCTGGGGCCAACGTCCTGACTTTC
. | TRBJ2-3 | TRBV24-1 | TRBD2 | CATSDGGYTDTQYF | TGTGCCACCAGTGACGGGGGGTACACAGATACGCAGTATTTT
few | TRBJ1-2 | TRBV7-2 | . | CASSLAPGAGGYTF | TGTGCCAGCAGCTTAGCGCCGGGGGCGGGTGGCTACACCTTC
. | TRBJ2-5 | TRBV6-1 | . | CASHVPGWEAQYF | TGTGCCAGCCATGTACCGGGATGGGAGGCCCAGTACTTC
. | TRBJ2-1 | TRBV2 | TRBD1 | CASSPGQGTTEQFF | TGTGCCAGCAGTCCGGGACAGGGGACAACTGAGCAGTTCTTC
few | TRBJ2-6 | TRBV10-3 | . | CAIRGGPDPFSGANVLTF | TGTGCCATCAGGGGGGGACCGGACCCGTTCTCTGGGGCCAACGTCCTGACTTTC
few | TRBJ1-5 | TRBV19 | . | CASSIAPRNSGVRGNQPQHF | TGTGCCAGTAGTATAGCCCCACGTAACAGCGGGGTACGGGGCAATCAGCCCCAGCATTTT
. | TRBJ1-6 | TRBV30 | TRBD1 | CAWSVLDRGESPLHF | TGTGCCTGGAGTGTACTGGACAGGGGCGAATCACCCCTCCACTTT
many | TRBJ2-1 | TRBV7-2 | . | CASSSSREQFF | TGTGCCAGCAGCTCTAGCCGGGAGCAGTTCTTC
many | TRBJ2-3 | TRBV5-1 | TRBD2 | CASSFSGGEDTQYF | TGCGCCAGCAGCTTTAGCGGGGGGGAAGATACGCAGTATTTT
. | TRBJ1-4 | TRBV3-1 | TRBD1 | CASQIQGADEKLFF | TGTGCCAGCCAAATACAGGGGGCCGATGAAAAACTGTTTTTT
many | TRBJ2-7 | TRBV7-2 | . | CASSLAGGYEQYF | TGTGCCAGCAGCTTAGCAGGGGGCTACGAGCAGTACTTC
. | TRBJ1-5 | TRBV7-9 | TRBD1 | CASSLVTPGTGSNQPQHF | TGTGCCAGCAGCTTGGTAACCCCCGGGACAGGTAGCAATCAGCCCCAGCATTTT
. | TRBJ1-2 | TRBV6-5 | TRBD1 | CASSTNRGHGYTF | TGTGCCAGCAGTACTAACAGGGGGCATGGCTACACCTTC
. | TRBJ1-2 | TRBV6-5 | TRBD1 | CASSYRDRDYGYTF | TGTGCCAGCAGTTACCGAGACAGGGACTATGGCTACACCTTC
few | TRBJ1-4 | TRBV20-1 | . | CSARGSRGANEKLFF | TGCAGTGCTAGAGGGTCCCGGGGGGCTAATGAAAAACTGTTTTTT
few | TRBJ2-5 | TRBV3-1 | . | CASSQDPRGGGETQYF | TGTGCCAGCAGCCAAGATCCCCGCGGGGGCGGAGAGACCCAGTACTTC
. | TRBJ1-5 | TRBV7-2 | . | CASSHDSERHNQPQHF | TGTGCCAGCAGCCACGACTCAGAAAGACACAATCAGCCCCAGCATTTT
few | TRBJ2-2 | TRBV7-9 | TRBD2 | CASSLGLAGYTGELFF | TGTGCCAGCAGCTTAGGACTAGCGGGGTACACCGGGGAGCTGTTTTTT
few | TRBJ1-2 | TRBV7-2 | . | CASRLGVVYGYTF | TGTGCCAGCAGACTTGGGGTTGTATATGGCTACACCTTC
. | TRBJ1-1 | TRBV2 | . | CASEGQTNTEAFF | TGTGCCAGTGAAGGACAGACAAACACTGAAGCTTTCTTT
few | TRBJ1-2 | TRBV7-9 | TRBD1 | CASSLMRYGTGNTNYGYTF | TGTGCCAGCAGCCTCATGCGTTATGGGACAGGGAACACTAACTATGGCTACACCTTC
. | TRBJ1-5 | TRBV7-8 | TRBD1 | CASSLRTGRAYQPQHF | TGTGCCAGCAGCCTTAGGACAGGCAGGGCCTATCAGCCCCAGCATTTT
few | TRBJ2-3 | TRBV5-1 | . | CASRRVWAHPPDTQYF | TGCGCCAGCAGGAGGGTCTGGGCTCACCCGCCAGATACGCAGTATTTT